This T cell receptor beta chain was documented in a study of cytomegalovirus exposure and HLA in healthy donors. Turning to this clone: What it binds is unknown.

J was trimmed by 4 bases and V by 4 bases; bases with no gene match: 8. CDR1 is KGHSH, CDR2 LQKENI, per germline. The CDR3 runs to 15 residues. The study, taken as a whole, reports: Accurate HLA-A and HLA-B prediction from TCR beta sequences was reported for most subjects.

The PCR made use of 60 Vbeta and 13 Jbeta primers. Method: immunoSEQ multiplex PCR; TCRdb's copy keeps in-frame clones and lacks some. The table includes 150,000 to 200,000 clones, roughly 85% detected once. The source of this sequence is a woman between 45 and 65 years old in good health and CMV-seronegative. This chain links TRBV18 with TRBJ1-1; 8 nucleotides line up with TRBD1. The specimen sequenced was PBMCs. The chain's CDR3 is CASSLYDRGLTEAFF. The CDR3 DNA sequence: TGTGCCAGCTCACTATACGACAGGGGACTCACTGAAGCTTTCTTT.